This TCR beta chain was observed in a study of cytomegalovirus exposure and HLA in healthy donors. At the level of the study: Unique TCR beta sequences numbering around 110 million came from about 180 million T cells in an earlier analysis.

Study-level results: CMV serostatus was the sole immune exposure data available.

This clone was seen more than once but under ten times. The target antigen is unknown. J lost 0 bases, V lost 5 bases, and 0 bases had no gene match. The germline V gene has CDR1 SGHRS and CDR2 YFSETQ. The CDR3 consists of 14 residues. The PCR employed 60 Vbeta primers together with 13 Jbeta primers. Clones were read by immunoSEQ multiplex PCR, and TCRdb kept only the in-frame ones, dropping some. The data hold about 200,000 clones, with over 75% observed a single time. The clonotype originates from a woman aged 50 to 60 in good health and CMV-seronegative. Sequenced material: PBMCs. The chain links TRBV5-1 to TRBJ2-2; 8 nucleotides line up with TRBD2. The CDR3 region is CASRGLANTGELFF. DNA for the CDR3: TGCGCCAGCAGGGGACTAGCGAACACCGGGGAGCTGTTTTTT. Supplemented by reference TRBV5-1 and TRBJ2-2, the full variable domain reads KAGVTQTPRYLIKTRGQQVTLSCSPISGHRSVSWYQQTPGQGLQFLFEYFSETQRNKGNFPGRFSGRQFSNSRSEMNVSTLELGDSALYLCASRGLANTGELFFGEGSRLTVL.